This passage covers 5 T cell receptor beta chains from one sample sequenced in a study of T cell responses to AZD1222 COVID-19 vaccine. Assay: immunoSEQ multiplex PCR; the TCRdb copy retains only in-frame clones and omits some. The data hold 150,000 to 200,000 clones, with more than 80% observed a single time. Sequences were derived from peripheral blood, sampled 28 days after the second dose of the MenACWY control vaccine. The source of these receptors is an adult who received the MenACWY meningococcal vaccine as a control.

This clone appeared once. V and J are TRBV19 and TRBJ2-7; 14 positions match TRBD2. The junction had 12 bases not matched to a gene; V was cut back by 5 bases and J by 0 bases. The CDR3 extends over 19 amino acids. Germline V CDR1 and CDR2: LNHDA, SQIVND (reference sequence). This CDR3 is CASSPRTSGRSRVSYEQYF. The CDR3 region has the DNA TGTGCCAGTAGTCCCCGGACTAGCGGGAGGTCCCGAGTCTCCTACGAGCAGTACTTC.

This clone was seen once. The CDR3 region is CARLDGLALSYEQYF. Written as DNA, the CDR3 is TGTGCTAGGTTAGACGGACTAGCGCTATCCTACGAGCAGTACTTC. V gene TRBV12-5 combines with J gene TRBJ2-7, with 9 bases fitting TRBD2. V trimming: 9 bases; J trimming: 1 base; junction bases outside the gene matches: 10. CDR3 length: 15 amino acids. Germline-derived CDR1 and CDR2 are LGHNT and FRNRAP. The variable domain in full, with the rest retrieved from reference TRBV12-5 and TRBJ2-7, is DARVTQTPRHKVTEMGQEVTMRCQPILGHNTVFWYRQTMMQGLELLAYFRNRAPLDDSGMPKDRFSAEMPDATLATLKIQPSEPRDSAVYFCARLDGLALSYEQYFGPGTRLTVT.

This chain joins TRBV2 and TRBJ1-2; D remains ambiguous. Germline V gene data show CDR1 as SNHLY and CDR2 as FYNNEI. V lost 8 bases and J 4 bases, leaving 17 bases between the germline ends. The CDR3 sequence is 14 residues long. The CDR3 here is CASRTGDSRYGYTF. The DNA for the CDR3 is TGTGCCAGCCGCACTGGGGATTCCCGCTATGGCTACACCTTC.

The DNA for the CDR3 is TGTGCCAGCAGCCAAGGGGTAGCGGACTCCTACGAGCAGTACTTC. It yields the protein CASSQGVADSYEQYF. V usage is TRBV3-1 (or the pseudogene TRBV3-2) and J usage is TRBJ2-7; possibly TRBD2 for D (6 bases). Trimming shortened V by 1 base and J by 0 bases, and 10 bases separated the two germline ends. Germline loops: CDR1 LGHDT, CDR2 YNNKEL (reference sequence). This CDR3 has 15 residues.

The chain employs TRBV5-1 and TRBJ1-3; no clear D gene. Trimming took off 3 bases at V and 0 bases at J, with 4 bases between the two ends. The CDR3 totals 13 residues. Per germline, CDR1 SGHRS and CDR2 YFSETQ. The CDR3, as DNA: TGCGCCAGCAGCTGGACCTCTGGAAACACCATATATTTT. Translating gives CASSWTSGNTIYF.